Below are 23 T cell receptor beta chains sequenced from a single sample in a study of post-analysis software for immune sequencing data. Carried by the TCR beta cDNA libraries were unique molecular identifiers. TCRdb recomputed calls from the PCR reads with MiXCR, one row per CDR3 protein. The sample holds 750,000 to 950,000 distinct CDR3 sequences, approximately 44% seen once. Study-wide points: Included in a set of about five TRBV segments more frequent in patients than controls were TRBV5-6, TRBV5-1 and TRBV20-1.

These receptors have no known antigen. Source material: blood. These receptors came from a girl aged 10 to 17 with multiple sclerosis.

The V gene is TRBV12-3 or TRBV12-4, the J gene TRBJ2-1, with D perhaps matching TRBD2 (5 bases). The CDR3 runs to 14 residues. V was cut by 3 bases and J by 2 bases, with 8 bases left in between. CDR3 sequence (DNA): TGTGCCAGCAGTTTGAAACTAGCCTACAATGAGCAGTTCTTC. This codes for CASSLKLAYNEQFF.

This clonotype was counted a single time. The chain couples TRBV9 to TRBJ1-1; 10 bases are shared with TRBD1. The CDR3 loop spans 16 amino acids. From germline, CDR1 is SGDLS and CDR2 YYNGEE. Trimming cost V 3 bases and J 1 base; bases outside gene matches: 6. DNA of the CDR3: TGTGCCAGCAGCGGGGGGACAGGGGTCGAGAACACTGAAGCTTTCTTT. This encodes CASSGGTGVENTEAFF.

The chain combines TRBV7-9 with TRBJ2-7; 10 nucleotides align to TRBD2. The CDR3 loop spans 15 amino acids. CDR1 is SEHNR and CDR2 is FQNEAQ in the germline V gene (reference sequence). After removal of 1 base from V and 6 bases from J, the junction contained 6 bases not matched to a gene. CDR3: CASSLGAGGPPEQYF. As DNA, the CDR3 is TGTGCCAGCAGCTTAGGAGCGGGAGGGCCACCCGAGCAGTACTTC.

J is TRBJ2-1 and V is TRBV5-1; TRBD1 aligns across 7 bases. Germline V gene sequence: CDR1 SGHRS, CDR2 YFSETQ. After removal of 5 bases from V and 1 base from J, the junction contained 9 bases not matched to a gene. The CDR3 is 16 amino acids. CDR3 coding DNA: TGCGCCAGCAGTCCGGACAGGCCCGGGTCCTACAATGAGCAGTTCTTC. As protein: CASSPDRPGSYNEQFF.

V and J are TRBV25-1 and TRBJ2-1, with 9 bases identical to TRBD1. Per the germline V gene, CDR1 is MGHDK and CDR2 is SYGVNS. There are 15 residues in the CDR3. With 5 bases clipped from V and 9 bases from J, the junction kept 11 bases outside the gene matches. The CDR3: CASSPRDRAFGEQFF. The DNA for the CDR3 is TGTGCCAGCAGTCCCCGGGACAGGGCTTTCGGTGAGCAGTTCTTC.

Only a few counts were recorded for this clonotype. The chain joins TRBV20-1 to TRBJ2-3; TRBD2 matches 7 bases. Germline CDR1 reads DFQATT; CDR2 reads SNEGSKA (reference sequence). CDR3 length: 15 amino acids. The V segment lost 2 bases and the J segment 2 bases; nucleotides outside the gene matches: 7. CDR3 residues: CSARPRGGSTDTQYF. The CDR3 DNA reads TGCAGTGCTAGACCTCGGGGAGGGTCCACAGATACGCAGTATTTT.

A remark on this clonotype: An end of the junction differs from the germline gene, which may be a read error. The chain carries TRBV20-1 and TRBJ2-5; no definite D call. CDR3 length equals 14 residues. Germline V gives CDR1 DFQATT, CDR2 SNEGSKA (reference sequence). The CDR3 loop reads CSARDLGNGETQYF. In DNA form, the CDR3 reads TGTAGTGCTAGAGATCTAGGGAACGGGGAGACCCAGTACTTC.

The chain employs TRBV7-9 and TRBJ1-1; D is uncertain. Trimming removed 5 bases at V and 8 bases at J, with 18 bases between. CDR1 is SEHNR and CDR2 is FQNEAQ in the germline V gene (reference sequence). The CDR3 extends over 14 amino acids. The CDR3 DNA follows: TGTGCCAGCAGCCCTCCCGTCGTGCTAGTGGAAGCTTTCTTT. Protein sequence: CASSPPVVLVEAFF.

The rearrangement links TRBV7-9 to TRBJ2-1, with 7 bases lining up with TRBD1. This CDR3 contains 16 residues. CDR1 SEHNR and CDR2 FQNEAQ come from the germline V gene (reference sequence). The ends lost 5 bases at V and 3 bases at J; junction bases unmatched: 10. This CDR3 is CASSPSGTANYNEQFF. The CDR3 bases are TGTGCCAGCAGCCCCTCCGGGACAGCCAACTACAATGAGCAGTTCTTC.

The chain recombines TRBV6-1 with TRBJ1-1; 7 nucleotides agree with TRBD1. V shed 5 bases, J shed 5 bases, and the junction held 11 bases outside the gene matches. CDR1 is MNHNS, CDR2 SASEGT, per germline. This CDR3 is built from 15 residues. DNA for the CDR3: TGTGCCAGCAGTCCGCAGGGGGGAGCGTCTACTGAAGCTTTCTTT. This sequence encodes CASSPQGGASTEAFF.

V and J are TRBV9 and TRBJ1-1; no reliable D call. The V end was cut by 1 base, the J end by 4 bases, with 8 bases between. This CDR3 has 13 amino acids. Germline CDR1 SGDLS, CDR2 YYNGEE. The CDR3 loop reads CASSVIPATEAFF. CDR3 sequence (DNA): TGTGCCAGCAGCGTAATCCCGGCCACTGAAGCTTTCTTT.

The chain carries TRBV11-2 and TRBJ1-5, with D maybe TRBD1 (5 bases). The CDR3 length is 16 residues. Germline V gives CDR1 SGHAT, CDR2 FQNNGV. V was cut by 1 base and J by 1 base, with 11 bases left in between. CDR3 nucleotides: TGTGCCAGCAGCTTAGGAACAGGAACGAGCAATCAGCCCCAGCATTTT. Translation: CASSLGTGTSNQPQHF.

This clonotype was picked up a small number of times. This chain links TRBV6-5 with TRBJ1-2; 8 nucleotides agree with TRBD1. Trimming cost V 8 bases and J 6 bases; bases outside gene matches: 8. This CDR3 is built from 13 residues. The germline V gene has CDR1 MNHEY and CDR2 SVGAGI. CDR3 DNA: TGTGCCAGCCGCTTGGACAGGGCGGATGGCTACACCTTC. Residues: CASRLDRADGYTF.

This clonotype has just a few counts. CDR3 amino acids: CASSLHLSSYEQYF. The CDR3 DNA is TGTGCCAGCAGTCTACATCTGAGCTCCTACGAGCAGTACTTC. This rearrangement joins TRBV12-3 or TRBV12-4 to TRBJ2-7; D is unresolved. V dropped 5 bases and J dropped 0 bases, with 11 bases sitting between them. The CDR3 contains 14 residues.

This clonotype was observed a handful of times. V usage is TRBV20-1 and J usage is TRBJ2-7; D might be TRBD1 (5 bases). CDR1 is DFQATT and CDR2 is SNEGSKA in the germline V gene (reference sequence). There are 14 residues in the CDR3. With 3 bases removed from V and 7 bases from J, the gap between germline ends came to 19 bases. The CDR3 sequence: CSASSSAGFSEQYF. CDR3 nucleotide sequence: TGCAGTGCTAGTTCCTCGGCAGGGTTTTCTGAGCAGTACTTC.

The chain links TRBV11-2 to TRBJ2-1; D is perhaps TRBD2 (6 bases). This CDR3 spans 17 amino acids. The V and J ends lost 1 base and 0 bases respectively, with 13 bases between them. CDR1 and CDR2 (germline): SGHAT, FQNNGV. CDR3 coding DNA: TGTGCCAGCAGCTTAGGGGACTTCTATTACTCCTACAATGAGCAGTTCTTC. Amino acid sequence: CASSLGDFYYSYNEQFF.

This rearrangement joins TRBV2 to TRBJ2-2; 10 bases align to TRBD2. The CDR3 has 17 amino acids. From germline, CDR1 is SNHLY and CDR2 FYNNEI. J lost 4 bases, V lost 3 bases, and 8 bases had no gene match. This CDR3 reads CASSDLLAGAGTGELFF. In DNA, the CDR3 is TGTGCCAGCAGTGACCTCCTAGCGGGAGCTGGCACCGGGGAGCTGTTTTTT.

Note on this clonotype: Compared with germline, one end of the junction differs, possibly owing to a read error. This sequence joins TRBV4-3 and TRBJ1-4; D remains ambiguous. CDR3 length: 12 residues. CDR1 LGHNA and CDR2 YSLEER come from the germline V gene. CDR3 bases: TGCGCCAGCAGCCAAGATCATGAAAAACGGTTTTTT. This codes for CASSQDHEKRFF.

J is TRBJ2-5 and V is TRBV28; tentative D call: TRBD1 (6 bases). The V gene's germline CDR1 is MDHEN and CDR2 SYDVKM. The CDR3 runs 16 residues. V was trimmed by 6 bases and J by 2 bases, leaving 19 bases between them. The chain's CDR3 is CASSLGDRTVQETQYF. DNA for the CDR3: TGTGCCAGCAGCTTGGGGGACCGGACAGTACAAGAGACCCAGTACTTC.

V is TRBV12-3 or TRBV12-4 and J is TRBJ1-2; the D gene is possibly TRBD1 (5 bases). Trimming took off 8 bases at V and 8 bases at J, with 15 bases between the two ends. CDR3 length equals 12 residues. The CDR3 here is CASGRQGNGYTF. DNA for the CDR3: TGTGCCAGCGGACGTCAGGGTAACGGCTACACCTTC.

This chain links TRBV29-1 with TRBJ2-1; TRBD1 is a possible D gene (5 bases). The CDR3 loop spans 18 amino acids. Trimming removed 0 bases at V and 6 bases at J, with 24 bases between. Germline assignment: CDR1 SQVTM and CDR2 ANQGSEA. The CDR3 DNA sequence: TGCAGCGTTGAAGAGATTATCGGGCAGGGCGTCATATCCAATGAGCAGTTCTTC. Encoded protein: CSVEEIIGQGVISNEQFF.

The CDR3 region is CASSFTPSGTGFGNQPQHF. The CDR3 coding sequence is TGTGCCAGCAGTTTCACGCCATCCGGGACGGGGTTCGGAAATCAGCCCCAGCATTTT. V is TRBV12-3 or TRBV12-4 and J is TRBJ1-5, with D tentatively TRBD1 (5 bases). The ends were cut back, 3 bases at V and 4 bases at J, with 25 bases in the middle. CDR3 size: 19 residues.

The CDR3 spells CASSEPQLTYGYTF. CDR3 coding DNA: TGTGCCAGCAGTGAACCACAGCTCACCTATGGCTACACCTTC. V usage is TRBV25-1 and J usage is TRBJ1-2; D uncertain. V was shortened by 2 bases and J by 4 bases, with 11 bases between the two germline ends. The CDR3 loop spans 14 amino acids. Germline V CDR1 and CDR2: MGHDK, SYGVNS.